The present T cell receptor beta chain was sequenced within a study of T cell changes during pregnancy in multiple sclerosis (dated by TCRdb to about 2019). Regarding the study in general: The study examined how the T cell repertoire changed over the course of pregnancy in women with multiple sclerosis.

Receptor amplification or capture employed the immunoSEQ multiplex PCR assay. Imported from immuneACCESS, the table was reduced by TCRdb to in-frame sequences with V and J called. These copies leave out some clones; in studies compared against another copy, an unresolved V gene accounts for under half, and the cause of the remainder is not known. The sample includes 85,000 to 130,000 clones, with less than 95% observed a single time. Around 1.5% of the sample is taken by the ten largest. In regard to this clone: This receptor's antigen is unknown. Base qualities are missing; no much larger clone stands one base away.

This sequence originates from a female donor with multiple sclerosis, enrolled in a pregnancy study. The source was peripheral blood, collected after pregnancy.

The CDR3 region has the sequence CASSGTGYSNQPQHF. The DNA reads as follows: TGTGCCAGCAGCGGTACAGGGTATAGCAATCAGCCCCAGCATTTT. This sequence uses TRBV25-1 and TRBJ1-5; the D gene is perhaps TRBD1, on 6 matching bases. The CDR3 runs 15 residues from the cysteine to the phenylalanine. Only CDR3 DNA remains: 45 bases, in frame from the first base. Cut back by 6 bases and 0 bases, the V and J ends lie 12 bases apart. The germline V gene provides CDR1 MGHDK and CDR2 SYGVNS.